This T cell receptor (beta chain) was obtained from a study of control samples from healthy donors and cancer patients. Sequencing was performed with immunoSEQ multiplex PCR; in TCRdb, only in-frame clones are kept and a portion is missing. The sample holds 75,000 to 90,000 clones; about 89% are singletons and the top ten take approximately 21%. With V trimmed by 1 base and J by 4 bases, 6 bases remained unmatched. From germline, CDR1 is LNHDA and CDR2 SQIVND (reference sequence). CDR3 length equals 15 residues. Sequenced sample: blood. The V call is TRBV19, the J call TRBJ1-2; 7 bases align to TRBD1. The clonotype originates from a man aged 30 to 45 in good health. The CDR3 loop reads CASSIGDSRTYGYTF. CDR3 in DNA: TGTGCCAGTAGTATAGGGGACAGCCGAACCTATGGCTACACCTTC.